This passage covers 19 T cell receptor beta chains from one sample sequenced in a study of response to subunit inactivated influenza vaccine. TCRdb processed the RT-PCR reads anew with MiXCR; each CDR3 protein has one entry. This table holds 500,000 to 600,000 distinct CDR3 sequences, 10% to 15% found once. The specimen comprised PBMCs from blood, sampled on the day of vaccination. These receptors came from a man aged 50 to 59 who received an inactivated influenza vaccine.

This clonotype has ten or more counts. The CDR3 here is CASSGRDGYNEQFF. The CDR3 DNA follows: TGCGCCAGCAGCGGACGGGACGGGTACAATGAGCAGTTCTTC. The chain is built from TRBV5-1 and TRBJ2-1; D may be TRBD1 or TRBD2 (5 bases each). From germline, CDR1 is SGHRS and CDR2 YFSETQ. The CDR3 is made up of 14 amino acids. V was clipped by 4 bases and J by 4 bases, with 12 bases between them.

CDR3: CASNYGVQETQYF. Written as DNA, the CDR3 is TGTGCCAGCAACTACGGGGTCCAAGAGACCCAGTACTTC. This chain uses TRBV7-9 with TRBJ2-5; D possibly corresponds to TRBD2 (5 bases). Germline CDR1 SEHNR, CDR2 FQNEAQ (reference sequence). The CDR3 loop spans 13 amino acids. With 7 bases removed from V and 1 base from J, the gap between germline ends came to 10 bases.

This clonotype occurred a few times. J is TRBJ1-6 and V is TRBV12-3 or TRBV12-4; D uncertain. V was cut by 3 bases and J by 0 bases, with 3 bases left in between. This CDR3 is 14 amino acids long. CDR3 sequence reads: CASSFRSYNSPLHF. The CDR3 DNA is TGTGCCAGCAGTTTCCGCTCCTATAATTCACCCCTCCACTTT.

This chain joins TRBV4-2 and TRBJ1-6, with 10 nucleotides matching TRBD1. Per the germline V gene, CDR1 is LGHNA and CDR2 is YNFKEQ. V lost 1 base to trimming and J lost 8 bases; unmatched junction nucleotides: 5. The CDR3 sequence is 16 residues long. The CDR3 sequence is CASSQAAGTGDSPLHF. DNA of the CDR3: TGTGCCAGCAGCCAAGCGGCCGGGACAGGGGATTCACCCCTCCACTTT.

This chain links TRBV12-3 or TRBV12-4 with TRBJ2-3; tentative D call: TRBD2 (6 bases). The CDR3 totals 13 residues. Trimming removed 7 bases from V and 5 bases from J, with 13 bases in between. The CDR3 loop is CASKSTGGDTQYF. The CDR3 bases are TGTGCCAGCAAGTCTACCGGGGGAGATACGCAGTATTTT.

The rearrangement joins TRBV6-1 to TRBJ2-7; D is possibly TRBD1 (5 bases). The CDR3 covers 14 residues. Germline V gene lookup returns CDR1 MNHNS and CDR2 SASEGT. Trimming pared 6 bases from V and 1 base from J, leaving 13 bases between. CDR3 protein: CASRMTATSYEQYF. CDR3 coding DNA: TGTGCCAGCAGAATGACAGCGACGTCCTACGAGCAGTACTTC.

In this sample, this clonotype turned up many times. The genes are TRBV20-1 and TRBJ2-5, with TRBD2 matching 9 bases. The CDR3 has 14 residues. Germline V gives CDR1 DFQATT, CDR2 SNEGSKA (reference sequence). Trimming took 3 bases from V and 8 from J; bases not matched to a gene: 10. CDR3 bases: TGCAGTGCTAGGTTACGGCGGGAGGGTCAAACCCAGTACTTC. Translated: CSARLRREGQTQYF.

This clonotype was observed many times. The V and J genes are TRBV4-3 and TRBJ2-2; possible D gene TRBD1, 6 bases. The CDR3 sequence is 18 residues long. Germline V gives CDR1 LGHNA, CDR2 YSLEER. V dropped 3 bases and J dropped 0 bases, with 17 bases sitting between them. CDR3 sequence: CASSQGGIRTANTGELFF. The CDR3 nucleotides read TGCGCCAGCAGCCAGGGTGGAATCAGGACAGCGAACACCGGGGAGCTGTTTTTT.

This clonotype was seen ten or more times. V usage is TRBV6-5 and J usage is TRBJ2-7, with 7 bases matching TRBD1. The CDR3 length is 11 residues. Germline values: CDR1 MNHEY, CDR2 SVGAGI. The trim removed 8 bases at V and 6 bases at J, leaving 4 bases unmatched. CDR3: CASSTGVEQYF. The CDR3 DNA follows: TGTGCCAGCTCCACAGGGGTCGAGCAGTACTTC.

This clonotype was observed a few times. The rearrangement joins TRBV4-3 to TRBJ2-7, with a weak D call TRBD1 (6 bases). Germline values: CDR1 LGHNA, CDR2 YSLEER. This CDR3 has 15 residues. Trimming pared 0 bases from V and 0 bases from J, leaving 9 bases between. CDR3 loop: CASSQDWDNSYEQYF. The CDR3 region has the DNA TGCGCCAGCAGCCAAGATTGGGACAACTCCTACGAGCAGTACTTC.

This clonotype was picked up many times. This chain uses TRBV4-2 with TRBJ2-7, with D possibly matching TRBD1 (5 bases). Germline V gives CDR1 LGHNA, CDR2 YNFKEQ. The ends were cut back, 0 bases at V and 4 bases at J, with 16 bases in the middle. This CDR3 has 16 residues. CDR3 residues: CASSQELGPGWYEQYF. The CDR3, as DNA: TGTGCCAGCAGCCAAGAGTTGGGTCCAGGGTGGTACGAGCAGTACTTC.

The table lists this clonotype with many counts. The CDR3: CASSLLTGNTGELFF. CDR3 DNA sequence: TGCGCCAGCAGCTTGCTGACAGGGAACACCGGGGAGCTGTTTTTT. The gene calls are TRBV5-1 and TRBJ2-2; D is perhaps TRBD1 (6 bases). V shed 1 base and J shed 1 base, with 8 bases lying between them. The CDR3 extends over 15 amino acids. Germline values: CDR1 SGHRS, CDR2 YFSETQ.

This clonotype was detected many times. J is TRBJ2-1 and V is TRBV6-1; unclear D gene. The CDR3 totals 12 residues. Germline CDR1 reads MNHNS; CDR2 reads SASEGT. The germline V and J ends were trimmed by 2 bases and 7 bases, with 6 bases remaining between them. The CDR3 nucleotides are TGTGCCAGCAGTGAATCGTTTAATGAGCAGTTCTTC. It specifies CASSESFNEQFF.

The chain recombines TRBV28 with TRBJ2-7; tentatively, D is TRBD2 (6 bases). The CDR3 covers 14 residues. Germline V gene lookup returns CDR1 MDHEN and CDR2 SYDVKM. V gave up 5 bases and J gave up 7 bases, with 18 bases separating them. The CDR3 nucleotides read TGTGCCAGCAGTCTGTACAGAAACGGGGGTGAGCAGTACTTC. Translation gives CASSLYRNGGEQYF.

This clonotype was observed many times. V and J are TRBV7-6 and TRBJ2-3, with D tentatively TRBD2 (6 bases). V lost 2 bases and J 3 bases, leaving 12 bases between the germline ends. This CDR3 region has 15 residues. Germline V gene lookup returns CDR1 SGHVS and CDR2 FNYEAQ. The CDR3 bases are TGTGCCAGCAGCTTAAGACTAGTTGGGACAGATACGCAGTATTTT. It is translated as CASSLRLVGTDTQYF. Full variable domain (missing parts from reference TRBV7-6 and TRBJ2-3): GAGVSQSPRYKVTKRGQDVALRCDPISGHVSLYWYRQALGQGPEFLTYFNYEAQQDKSGLPNDRFSAERPEGSISTLTIQRTEQRDSAMYRCASSLRLVGTDTQYFGPGTRLTVL.

This clonotype was seen ten or more times. The V and J genes are TRBV5-1 and TRBJ2-4; D unresolved. The CDR3 sequence is 15 residues long. The germline CDR1 and CDR2 sequences are SGHRS and YFSETQ. V shed 5 bases and J shed 7 bases, with 19 bases lying between them. The chain's CDR3 is CASRALGPQKNIQYF. The CDR3 region has the DNA TGCGCCAGCAGAGCGTTAGGGCCCCAAAAGAACATTCAGTACTTC.

A few counts support this clonotype. The gene calls are TRBV5-6 and TRBJ2-1; 10 positions match TRBD2. CDR3 length: 15 amino acids. Germline lookup yields CDR1 SGHDT and CDR2 YYEEEE. Trimming at V came to 4 bases and at J to 6 bases, leaving 7 bases not matched to a gene. CDR3 region: CASSPPAGGRNEQFF. The CDR3 DNA is TGTGCCAGCAGCCCCCCAGCGGGAGGGCGCAATGAGCAGTTCTTC.

The chain combines TRBV12-3 or TRBV12-4 with TRBJ2-1; 15 nucleotides align to TRBD2. With V trimmed by 1 base and J by 1 base, 5 bases remained unmatched. The CDR3 runs to 19 residues. In DNA, the CDR3 is TGTGCCAGCAGTTTAGGGACTAGCGGGAGGGCCGGATCCTACAATGAGCAGTTCTTC. It codes for CASSLGTSGRAGSYNEQFF.

This clonotype was observed a few times. The rearrangement joins TRBV12-3 or TRBV12-4 to TRBJ2-7; 7 nucleotides line up with TRBD1. V was clipped by 5 bases and J by 3 bases; unmatched bases: 7. The CDR3 spans 14 residues. The CDR3 DNA reads TGTGCCAGCAGTAGGGACACAGGGGTCTACGAGCAGTACTTC. It specifies CASSRDTGVYEQYF.